This T cell receptor beta chain emerged from a study of blood T cell repertoires in COVID-19. Study in general: COVID-19 samples, acute and convalescent, were from the United States, Italy and Spain.

In the original workflow: Quantification of nucleated cells was approximated via reference gene primer amplification. Using immunoSEQ multiplex PCR, the repertoire was profiled, and TCRdb retains in-frame clones only, with some absent. V and J calls and clone size follow that table, whereas D and trimming were derived from the DNA. Among roughly 320,000 clones, 80% to 90% were seen once, and the ten largest hold over 3.5%. Participants, 18 to 89 years old, spanned under 25 US areas. Cohort assignment relied on participant-reported clinical history. Trimming cost V 3 bases and J 6 bases, with 17 bases left between them. Germline values: CDR1 SEHNR, CDR2 FQNEAQ (reference sequence). The length of the CDR3 is 16 residues.

The genes are TRBV7-9 and TRBJ2-2, with D unclear. Material for sequencing was PBMCs or T cells enriched from blood (not recorded which). The source of this sequence is a man aged 30-40 years who had recovered from COVID-19. CDR3 residues: CASSFYRGSSPGELFF. CDR3 DNA: TGTGCCAGCAGCTTTTATCGCGGAAGTTCACCCGGGGAGCTGTTTTTT.